The present T cell receptor (beta chain) was sequenced within a study of regulatory T cells in long-lasting Graves disease. Findings and limits, study-wide: Segments TRBV28, TRBJ1-2 and TRBJ2-5 showed preferential usage in persistent disease. Fewer public clonotypes were shared by new patients (roughly 970) than by persistent patients (around 2,800). Persistent-disease Graves' patients showed less TCR diversity than new cases.

MiXCR was run by TCRdb on the reads, yielding one entry per CDR3 protein. The sample has some 980 distinct CDR3 sequences, roughly 90% seen once. Worth noting for this clonotype: Its target is unknown.

After RNA was extracted from PBMCs, the TCR library was made from it. Patients hailed from an endocrinology department in Xi'an, China. The V end was cut by 5 bases, the J end by 0 bases, with 8 bases between. The CDR3 length is 13 residues. Looked up from germline, CDR1 is GTSNPN and CDR2 is SVGIG (reference sequence). The chain uses TRBV30 and TRBJ1-5; D gene ambiguous. The clonotype originates from a young man with Graves disease. Here the sequenced sample was peripheral blood mononuclear cells (PBMCs), taken with antithyroid drug treatment, in newly diagnosed or persistent Graves disease (not recorded which). The CDR3 coding sequence is TGTGCCTGGGCCAGGAATAGCAATCAGCCCCAGCATTTT. It is translated as CAWARNSNQPQHF.